The clone carrying this T cell receptor (beta chain) was counted only a few times. Its specificity is not known. Every isolated RNA sample was fully reverse transcribed, so sequencing captured expressed TCRB transcripts. Method: immunoSEQ multiplex PCR; TCRdb's copy keeps in-frame clones and lacks some. The sample lists about 320,000 clones; roughly 15% were seen once. From germline, CDR1 is PRHDT and CDR2 FYEKMQ (reference sequence). The J segment lost 6 bases and the V segment lost 2 bases, leaving 7 bases of the junction unmatched. This CDR3 spans 15 amino acids. The record originates from a study of beta chain features in type 1 diabetes. Notes on the study in general: Naive, central memory and Treg TCRB repertoires seemed to resemble each other more closely in patients than they did in healthy donors.

The rearrangement joins TRBV13 to TRBJ1-3, with 7 positions matching TRBD1. Sample: central memory CD4+ T cells from blood. The TCR was taken from a man aged 30-40 years in good health. Here the CDR3 reads CASSLRDRYENTIYF. As DNA, the CDR3 is TGTGCCAGCAGCTTAAGGGACAGATATGAAAACACCATATATTTT.